This T cell receptor (beta chain) was recovered during a study of shared clonotypes between healthy human individuals. Findings and caveats of the study: Investigators collected only blood, and repertoires in tissues likely differ. About 5% was the fraction of naive CD4 clonotypes found shared across a few donors. The expectation was that sequencing depth would affect clonotype sharing among donors.

CD45RA+ naive and CD45RA-negative memory subsets were separated from CD4+ cells. CDR1 and CDR2 from the germline V gene are MDHEN and SYDVKM. V shed 6 bases and J 2 bases; nucleotides not matched to a gene: 9. CDR3 length: 15 amino acids. TCRdb's copy holds only in-frame clones and misses some; the assay was immunoSEQ multiplex PCR. The sample contains 2 million to 2.5 million clones, approximately 93% of which appear only once. A word on this clone: Its antigen is still unknown.

The chain links TRBV28 to TRBJ1-1, with TRBD1 identical over 7 bases. The receptor comes from a man aged 18-30 years in good health. Some clones in this sample may be carry-over from other donors' samples. Sequencing input: naive CD4+ T cells from PBMCs. Subset specified: CD45RA+ positively selected. The CDR3 nucleotides are TGTGCCAGCAGAGACGAAAGGGGGCGAAACACTGAAGCTTTCTTT. It translates to CASRDERGRNTEAFF.